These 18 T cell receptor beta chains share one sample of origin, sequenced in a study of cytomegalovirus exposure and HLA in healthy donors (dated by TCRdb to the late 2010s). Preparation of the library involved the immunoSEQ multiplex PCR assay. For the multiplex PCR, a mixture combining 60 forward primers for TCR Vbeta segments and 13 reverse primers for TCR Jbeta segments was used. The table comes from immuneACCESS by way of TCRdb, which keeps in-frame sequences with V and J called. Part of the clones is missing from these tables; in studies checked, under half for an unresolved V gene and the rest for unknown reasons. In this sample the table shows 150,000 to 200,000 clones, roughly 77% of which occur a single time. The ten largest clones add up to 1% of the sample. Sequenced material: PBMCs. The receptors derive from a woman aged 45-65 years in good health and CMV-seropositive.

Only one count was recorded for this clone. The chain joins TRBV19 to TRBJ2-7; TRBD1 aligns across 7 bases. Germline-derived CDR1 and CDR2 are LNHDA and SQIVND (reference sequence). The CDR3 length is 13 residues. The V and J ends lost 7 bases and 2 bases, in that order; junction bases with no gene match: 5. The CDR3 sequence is CASTRTGTYEQYF. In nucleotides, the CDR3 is TGTGCCAGTACCCGGACAGGCACCTACGAGCAGTACTTC.

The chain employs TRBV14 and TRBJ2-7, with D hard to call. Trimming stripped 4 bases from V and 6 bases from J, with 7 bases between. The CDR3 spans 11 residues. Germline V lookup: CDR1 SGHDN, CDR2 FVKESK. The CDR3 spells CASSPGLEQYF. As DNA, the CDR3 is TGTGCCAGCAGCCCTGGGCTCGAGCAGTACTTC.

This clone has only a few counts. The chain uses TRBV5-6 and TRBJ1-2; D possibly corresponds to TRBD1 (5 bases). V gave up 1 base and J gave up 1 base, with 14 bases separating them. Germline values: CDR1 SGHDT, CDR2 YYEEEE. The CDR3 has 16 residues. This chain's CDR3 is CASSLQGWSFNYGYTF. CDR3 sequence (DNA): TGTGCCAGCAGCTTGCAGGGCTGGTCTTTTAACTATGGCTACACCTTC.

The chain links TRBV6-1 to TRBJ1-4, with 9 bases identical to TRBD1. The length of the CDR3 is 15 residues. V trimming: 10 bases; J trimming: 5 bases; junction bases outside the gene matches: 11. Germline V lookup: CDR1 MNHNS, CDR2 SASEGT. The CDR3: CATRLTGGSNEKLFF. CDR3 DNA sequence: TGTGCCACCCGTCTAACAGGGGGCTCAAATGAAAAACTGTTTTTT.

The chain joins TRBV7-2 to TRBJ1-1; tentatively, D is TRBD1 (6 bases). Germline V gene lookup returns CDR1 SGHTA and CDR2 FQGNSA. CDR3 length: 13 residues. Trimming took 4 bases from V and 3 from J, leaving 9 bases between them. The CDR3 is CASSWEGDTEAFF. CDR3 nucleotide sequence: TGTGCCAGCAGCTGGGAGGGGGACACTGAAGCTTTCTTT.

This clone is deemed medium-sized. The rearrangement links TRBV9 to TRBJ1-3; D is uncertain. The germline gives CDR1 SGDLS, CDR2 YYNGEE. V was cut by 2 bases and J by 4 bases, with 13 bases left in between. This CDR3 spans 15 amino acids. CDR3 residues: CASSVGPGKGNTIYF. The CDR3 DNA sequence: TGTGCCAGCAGCGTGGGCCCCGGGAAAGGAAACACCATATATTTT.

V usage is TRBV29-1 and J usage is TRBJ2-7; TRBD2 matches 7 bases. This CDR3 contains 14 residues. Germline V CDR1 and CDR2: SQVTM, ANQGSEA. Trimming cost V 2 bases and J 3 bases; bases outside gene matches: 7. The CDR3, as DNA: TGCAGCGTTGAACTGCCGACTAGCAGCTACGAGCAGTACTTC. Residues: CSVELPTSSYEQYF.

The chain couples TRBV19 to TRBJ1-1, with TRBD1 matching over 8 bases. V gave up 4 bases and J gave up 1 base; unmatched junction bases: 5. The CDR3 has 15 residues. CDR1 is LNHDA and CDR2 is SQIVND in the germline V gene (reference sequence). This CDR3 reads CASSKRQGRNTEAFF. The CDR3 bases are TGTGCCAGTAGTAAGAGACAGGGGAGGAACACTGAAGCTTTCTTT.

The CDR3 protein is CASSILTSSRSEQFF. The CDR3 nucleotides read TGTGCCAGCAGTATACTTACTAGTTCCCGGAGTGAGCAGTTCTTC. The chain uses TRBV28 and TRBJ2-1; tentatively, D is TRBD2 (5 bases). Germline lookup yields CDR1 MDHEN and CDR2 SYDVKM. Trimming removed 5 bases from V and 9 bases from J, with 20 bases in between. The CDR3 is 15 residues long.

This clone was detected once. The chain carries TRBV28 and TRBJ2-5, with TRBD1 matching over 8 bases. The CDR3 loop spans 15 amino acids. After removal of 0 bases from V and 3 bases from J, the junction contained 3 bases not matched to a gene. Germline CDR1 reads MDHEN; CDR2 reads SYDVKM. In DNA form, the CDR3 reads TGTGCCAGCAGTTTATGGACAGGGGCTGAAGAGACCCAGTACTTC. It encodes CASSLWTGAEETQYF.

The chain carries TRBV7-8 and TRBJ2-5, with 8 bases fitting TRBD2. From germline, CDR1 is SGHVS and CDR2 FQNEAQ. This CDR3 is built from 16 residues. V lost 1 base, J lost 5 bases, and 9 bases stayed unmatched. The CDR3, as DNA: TGTGCCAGCAGCTTAGTCCCTAGCGGGTACAGTGAGACCCAGTACTTC. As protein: CASSLVPSGYSETQYF.

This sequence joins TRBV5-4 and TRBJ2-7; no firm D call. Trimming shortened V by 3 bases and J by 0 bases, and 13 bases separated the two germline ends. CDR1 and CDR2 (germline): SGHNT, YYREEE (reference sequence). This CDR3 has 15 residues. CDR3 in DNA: TGTGCCAGCAGCTCGCTAGGTATCCTCTCCTACGAGCAGTACTTC. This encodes CASSSLGILSYEQYF.

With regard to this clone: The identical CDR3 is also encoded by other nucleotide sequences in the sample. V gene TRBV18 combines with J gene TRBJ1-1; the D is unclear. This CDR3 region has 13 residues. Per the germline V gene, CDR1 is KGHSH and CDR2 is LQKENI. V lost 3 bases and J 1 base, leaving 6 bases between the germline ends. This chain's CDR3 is CASSPSENTEAFF. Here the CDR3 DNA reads TGTGCCAGCTCACCGAGCGAGAACACTGAAGCTTTCTTT. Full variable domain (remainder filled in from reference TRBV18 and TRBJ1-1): NAGVMQNPRHLVRRRGQEARLRCSPMKGHSHVYWYRQLPEEGLKFMVYLQKENIIDESGMPKERFSAEFPKEGPSILRIQQVVRGDSAAYFCASSPSENTEAFFGQGTRLTVV.

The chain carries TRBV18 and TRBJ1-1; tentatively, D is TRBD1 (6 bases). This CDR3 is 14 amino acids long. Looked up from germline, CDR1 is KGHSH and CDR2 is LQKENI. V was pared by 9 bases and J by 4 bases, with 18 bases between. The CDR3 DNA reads TGTGCCAGTACTCCGCGGGGGGCCGTCACTGAAGCTTTCTTT. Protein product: CASTPRGAVTEAFF.

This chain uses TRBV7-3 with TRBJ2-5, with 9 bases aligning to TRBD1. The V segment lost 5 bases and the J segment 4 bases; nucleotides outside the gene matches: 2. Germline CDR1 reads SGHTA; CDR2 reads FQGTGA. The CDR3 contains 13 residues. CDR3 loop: CASSGQGSETQYF. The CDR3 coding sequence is TGTGCCAGCAGCGGACAGGGGTCAGAGACCCAGTACTTC.

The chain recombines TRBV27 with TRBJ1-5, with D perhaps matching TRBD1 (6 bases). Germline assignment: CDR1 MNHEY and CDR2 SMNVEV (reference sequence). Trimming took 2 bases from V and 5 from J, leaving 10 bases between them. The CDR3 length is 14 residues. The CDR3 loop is CASSLGGVYQPQHF. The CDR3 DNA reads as TGTGCCAGCAGTTTAGGGGGCGTCTATCAGCCCCAGCATTTT.

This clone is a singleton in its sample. DNA for the CDR3: TGCAGCGTTGAAGAGGCGGGGCTGAGCTCCTACGAGCAGTACTTC. Translation: CSVEEAGLSSYEQYF. This chain links TRBV29-1 with TRBJ2-7; tentatively, D is TRBD2 (6 bases). Germline V gene lookup returns CDR1 SQVTM and CDR2 ANQGSEA. The V end was cut by 0 bases, the J end by 0 bases, with 12 bases between. CDR3 length: 15 residues.

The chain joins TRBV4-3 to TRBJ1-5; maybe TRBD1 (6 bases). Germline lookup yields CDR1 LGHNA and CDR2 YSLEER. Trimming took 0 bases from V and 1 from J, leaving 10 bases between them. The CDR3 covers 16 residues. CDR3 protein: CASSQDPGTSNQPQHF. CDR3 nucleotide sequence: TGCGCCAGCAGCCAAGATCCAGGGACAAGCAATCAGCCCCAGCATTTT.